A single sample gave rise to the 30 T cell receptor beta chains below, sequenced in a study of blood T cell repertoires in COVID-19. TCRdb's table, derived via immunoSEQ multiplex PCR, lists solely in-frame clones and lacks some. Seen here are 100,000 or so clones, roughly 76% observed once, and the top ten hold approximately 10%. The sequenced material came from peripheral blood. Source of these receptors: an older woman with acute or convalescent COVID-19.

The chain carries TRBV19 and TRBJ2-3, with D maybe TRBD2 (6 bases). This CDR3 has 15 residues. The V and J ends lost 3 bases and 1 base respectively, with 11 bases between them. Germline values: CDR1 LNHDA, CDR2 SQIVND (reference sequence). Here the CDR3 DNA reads TGTGCCAGTAGTATTTGGGGAGGCGGCACAGATACGCAGTATTTT. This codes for CASSIWGGGTDTQYF.

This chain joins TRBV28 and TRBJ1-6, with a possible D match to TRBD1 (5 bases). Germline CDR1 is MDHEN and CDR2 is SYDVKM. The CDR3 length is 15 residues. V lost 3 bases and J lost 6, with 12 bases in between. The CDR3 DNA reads TGTGCCAGCAGTTTGACAGCACCCCTTAATTCACCCCTCCACTTT. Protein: CASSLTAPLNSPLHF.

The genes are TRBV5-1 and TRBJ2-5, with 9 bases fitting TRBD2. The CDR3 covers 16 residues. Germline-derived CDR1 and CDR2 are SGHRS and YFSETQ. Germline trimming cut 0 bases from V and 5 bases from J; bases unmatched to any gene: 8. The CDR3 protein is CASSLVQRGAGETQYF. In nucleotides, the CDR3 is TGCGCCAGCAGCTTGGTACAGCGGGGGGCGGGGGAGACCCAGTACTTC.

The CDR3 bases are TGTGCCACCAGTGATTTTGGCCAAAGGGGACAGACCTATGGCTACACCTTC. Residues: CATSDFGQRGQTYGYTF. The gene calls are TRBV24-1 and TRBJ1-2, with 7 bases aligning to TRBD1. This CDR3 spans 17 amino acids. Germline trimming cut 1 base from V and 4 bases from J; bases unmatched to any gene: 11. Germline CDR1 reads KGHDR; CDR2 reads SFDVKD.

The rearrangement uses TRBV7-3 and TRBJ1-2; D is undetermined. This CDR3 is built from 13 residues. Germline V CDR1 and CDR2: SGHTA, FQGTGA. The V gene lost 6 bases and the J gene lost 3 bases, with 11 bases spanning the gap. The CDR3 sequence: CASSPSADYGYTF. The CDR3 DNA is TGTGCCAGCAGTCCCTCGGCGGACTATGGCTACACCTTC.

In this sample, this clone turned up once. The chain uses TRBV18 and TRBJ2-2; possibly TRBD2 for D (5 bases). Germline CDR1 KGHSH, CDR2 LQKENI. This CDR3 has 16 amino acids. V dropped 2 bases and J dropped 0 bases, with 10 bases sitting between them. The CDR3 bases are TGTGCCAGCTCACCATTGGAGGCGGCGAACACCGGGGAGCTGTTTTTT. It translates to CASSPLEAANTGELFF.

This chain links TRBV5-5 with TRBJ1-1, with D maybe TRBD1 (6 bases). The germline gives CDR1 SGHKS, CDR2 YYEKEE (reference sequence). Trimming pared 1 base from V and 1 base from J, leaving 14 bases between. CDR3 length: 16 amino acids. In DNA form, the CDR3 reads TGTGCCAGCAGCTTGTACCGGACAGAACAGAACACTGAAGCTTTCTTT. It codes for CASSLYRTEQNTEAFF.

As DNA, the CDR3 is TGTGCCAGTAGTATAGACCCCGCCAGGGGGCAAAGCGATCAGCCCCAGCATTTT. Residues: CASSIDPARGQSDQPQHF. The V and J genes are TRBV19 and TRBJ1-5, with 8 bases lining up with TRBD1. The CDR3 runs 18 residues. Germline V gene lookup returns CDR1 LNHDA and CDR2 SQIVND (reference sequence). V dropped 0 bases and J dropped 5; count of bases not matched to a gene: 12.

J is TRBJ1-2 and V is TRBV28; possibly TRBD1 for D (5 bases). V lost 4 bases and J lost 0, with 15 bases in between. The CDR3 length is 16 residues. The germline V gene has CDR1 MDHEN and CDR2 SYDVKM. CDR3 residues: CASSSGGDVANYGYTF. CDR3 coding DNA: TGTGCCAGCAGTTCTGGGGGGGACGTAGCTAACTATGGCTACACCTTC.

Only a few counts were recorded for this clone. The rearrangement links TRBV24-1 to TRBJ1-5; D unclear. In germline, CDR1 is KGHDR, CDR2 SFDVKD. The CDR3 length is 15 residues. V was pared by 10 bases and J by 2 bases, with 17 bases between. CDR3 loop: CATRTSGRCNQPQHF. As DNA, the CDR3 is TGTGCCACTAGGACTAGCGGCCGATGCAATCAGCCCCAGCATTTT.

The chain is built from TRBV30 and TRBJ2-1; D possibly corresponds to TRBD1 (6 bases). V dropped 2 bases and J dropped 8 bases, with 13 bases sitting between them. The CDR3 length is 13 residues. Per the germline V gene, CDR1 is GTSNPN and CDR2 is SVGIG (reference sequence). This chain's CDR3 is CAWSTQGIHEQFF. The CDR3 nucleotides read TGTGCCTGGAGTACCCAGGGGATCCATGAGCAGTTCTTC.

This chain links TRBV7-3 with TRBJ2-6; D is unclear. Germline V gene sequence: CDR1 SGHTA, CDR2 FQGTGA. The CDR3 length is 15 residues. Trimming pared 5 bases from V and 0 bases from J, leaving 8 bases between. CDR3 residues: CASSQQDSGANVLTF. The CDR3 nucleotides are TGTGCCAGCAGCCAACAAGACTCTGGGGCCAACGTCCTGACTTTC.

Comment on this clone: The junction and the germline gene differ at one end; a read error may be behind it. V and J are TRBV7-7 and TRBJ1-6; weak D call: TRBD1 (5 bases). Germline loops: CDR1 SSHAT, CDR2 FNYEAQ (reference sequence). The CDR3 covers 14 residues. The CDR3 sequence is CASSPGFGNSPLHF. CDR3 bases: TGTGCTAGCAGCCCAGGGTTCGGTAATTCACCCCTCCACTTT.

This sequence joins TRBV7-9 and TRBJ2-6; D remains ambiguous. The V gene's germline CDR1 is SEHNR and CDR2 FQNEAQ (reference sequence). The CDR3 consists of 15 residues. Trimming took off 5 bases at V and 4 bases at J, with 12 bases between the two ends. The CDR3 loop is CASSPVSAGANVLTF. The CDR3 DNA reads TGTGCCAGCAGCCCCGTAAGCGCCGGGGCCAACGTCCTGACTTTC.

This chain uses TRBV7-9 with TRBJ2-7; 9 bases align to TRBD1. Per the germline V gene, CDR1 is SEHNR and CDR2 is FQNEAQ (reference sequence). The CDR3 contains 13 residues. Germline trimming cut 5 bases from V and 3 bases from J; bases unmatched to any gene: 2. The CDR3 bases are TGTGCCAGCAGCAGGGACAGGGACTACGAGCAGTACTTC. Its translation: CASSRDRDYEQYF.

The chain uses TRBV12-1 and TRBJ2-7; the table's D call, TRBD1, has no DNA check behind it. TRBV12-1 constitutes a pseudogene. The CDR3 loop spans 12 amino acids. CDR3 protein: CARDRGSYEQYF. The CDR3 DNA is TGTGCCAGGGACAGGGGATCCTACGAGCAGTACTTC.

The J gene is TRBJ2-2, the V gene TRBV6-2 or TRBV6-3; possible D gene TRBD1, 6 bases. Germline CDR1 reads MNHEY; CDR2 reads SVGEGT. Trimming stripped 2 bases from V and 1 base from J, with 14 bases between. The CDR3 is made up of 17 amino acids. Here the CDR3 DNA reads TGTGCCAGCAGTTACAGACAGGCCCTACGGAACACCGGGGAGCTGTTTTTT. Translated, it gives CASSYRQALRNTGELFF.

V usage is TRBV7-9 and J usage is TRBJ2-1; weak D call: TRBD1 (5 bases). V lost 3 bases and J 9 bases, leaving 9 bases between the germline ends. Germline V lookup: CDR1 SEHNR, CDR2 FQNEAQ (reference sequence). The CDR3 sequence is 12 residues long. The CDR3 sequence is CASSFAGPEQFF. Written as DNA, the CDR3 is TGTGCCAGCAGCTTCGCAGGGCCTGAGCAGTTCTTC.

CDR3 sequence (DNA): TGCGCCAGCAGCCCCGGGGGGACTTCCACAGATACGCAGTATTTT. This gives the protein CASSPGGTSTDTQYF. The chain joins TRBV5-1 to TRBJ2-3, with TRBD2 matching 7 bases. CDR3 length equals 15 residues. With 4 bases clipped from V and 2 bases from J, the junction kept 7 bases outside the gene matches. The germline V gene encodes CDR1 SGHRS and CDR2 YFSETQ.

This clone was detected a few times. The CDR3 coding sequence is TGTGCCACCGGGACAGGGGGGACCGGGGAGCTGTTTTTT. Translating it yields CATGTGGTGELFF. The V call is TRBV10-3, the J call TRBJ2-2, with 11 bases that match TRBD1. CDR3 size: 13 residues. J lost 5 bases, V lost 10 bases, and 3 bases had no gene match. Germline V CDR1 and CDR2: ENHRY, SYGVKD.

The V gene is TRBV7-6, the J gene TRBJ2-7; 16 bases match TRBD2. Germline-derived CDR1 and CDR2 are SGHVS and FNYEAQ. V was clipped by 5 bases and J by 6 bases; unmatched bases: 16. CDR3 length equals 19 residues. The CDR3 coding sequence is TGTGCCAGCAGCCCGACGCCGGGACTAGCGGGAGGGCCTGTCTCCGAGCAGTACTTC. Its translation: CASSPTPGLAGGPVSEQYF.

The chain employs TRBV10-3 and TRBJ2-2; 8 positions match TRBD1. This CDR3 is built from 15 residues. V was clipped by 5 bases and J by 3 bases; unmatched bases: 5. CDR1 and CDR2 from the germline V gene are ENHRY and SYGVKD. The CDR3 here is CAISTTTGDTGELFF. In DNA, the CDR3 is TGTGCCATCAGTACTACGACAGGGGACACCGGGGAGCTGTTTTTT.

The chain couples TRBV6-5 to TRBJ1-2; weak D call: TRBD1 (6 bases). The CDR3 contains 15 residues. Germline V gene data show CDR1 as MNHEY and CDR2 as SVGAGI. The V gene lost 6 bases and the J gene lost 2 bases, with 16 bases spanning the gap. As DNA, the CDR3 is TGTGCCAGCAGCTGGACAGCTCTCATCAACTATGGCTACACCTTC. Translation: CASSWTALINYGYTF.

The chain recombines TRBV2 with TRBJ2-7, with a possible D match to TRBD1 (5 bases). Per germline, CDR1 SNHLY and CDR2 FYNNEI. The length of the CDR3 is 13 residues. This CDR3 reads CAGLEAGIGEQYF. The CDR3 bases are TGTGCAGGCCTTGAGGCAGGGATTGGCGAGCAGTACTTC.

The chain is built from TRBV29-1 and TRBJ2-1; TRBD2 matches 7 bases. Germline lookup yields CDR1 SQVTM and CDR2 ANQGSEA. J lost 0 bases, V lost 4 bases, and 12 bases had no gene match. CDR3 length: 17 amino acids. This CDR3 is CSVGGWILADSYNEQFF. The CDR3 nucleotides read TGCAGCGTTGGGGGGTGGATCCTAGCGGACTCCTACAATGAGCAGTTCTTC.

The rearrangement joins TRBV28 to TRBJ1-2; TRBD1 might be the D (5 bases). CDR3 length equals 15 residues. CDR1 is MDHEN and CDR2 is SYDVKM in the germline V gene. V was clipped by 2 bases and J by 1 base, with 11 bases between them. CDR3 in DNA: TGTGCCAGCAGTTTAGGGGCAGCCTTTAACTATGGCTACACCTTC. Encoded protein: CASSLGAAFNYGYTF.

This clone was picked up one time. CDR3 DNA: TGCGCCAGCAGCCAAGATTACAACGACTATGGCTACACCTTC. It is translated as CASSQDYNDYGYTF. This chain joins TRBV4-3 and TRBJ1-2, with D unresolved. CDR1 and CDR2 (germline): LGHNA, YSLEER. Trimming removed 0 bases at V and 3 bases at J, with 8 bases between. The CDR3 consists of 14 residues.

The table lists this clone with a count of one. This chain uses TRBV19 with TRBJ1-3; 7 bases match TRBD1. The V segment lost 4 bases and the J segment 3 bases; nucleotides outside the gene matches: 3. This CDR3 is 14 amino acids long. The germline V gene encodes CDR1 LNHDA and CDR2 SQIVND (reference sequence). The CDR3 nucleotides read TGTGCCAGTAGTACGACAGGGCTTGGAAACACCATATATTTT. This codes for CASSTTGLGNTIYF.

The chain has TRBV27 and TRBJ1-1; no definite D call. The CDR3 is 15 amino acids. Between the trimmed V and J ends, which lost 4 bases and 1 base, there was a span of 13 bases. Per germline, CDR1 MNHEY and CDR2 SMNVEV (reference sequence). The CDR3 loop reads CASSSPRGKNTEAFF. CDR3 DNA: TGTGCCAGCAGTTCGCCCCGGGGAAAGAACACTGAAGCTTTCTTT.

The CDR3 loop is CASSPPPITGGGFTDTQYF. The CDR3, as DNA: TGTGCCAGCTCACCACCGCCAATTACAGGGGGGGGATTCACAGATACGCAGTATTTT. The rearrangement joins TRBV18 to TRBJ2-3, with D possibly being TRBD1 (8 bases). Between the trimmed V and J ends, which lost 0 bases and 2 bases, there was a span of 21 bases. The CDR3 totals 19 residues. Germline V gives CDR1 KGHSH, CDR2 LQKENI.